The source of this T cell receptor beta chain is a study of cytomegalovirus exposure and HLA in healthy donors. With regard to this clone: Its antigen is not identified.

Broader study findings: In a later analysis, V- and J-gene trimming of beta chains associated with a DCLRE1C missense variant, replicated independently.

V shed 3 bases, J shed 4 bases, and the junction held 4 bases outside the gene matches. Germline V gives CDR1 MNHEY, CDR2 SMNVEV (reference sequence). The CDR3 sequence is 14 residues long. The PCR ran on 60 Vbeta and 13 Jbeta primers. TCRdb's copy holds only in-frame clones and misses some; the assay was immunoSEQ multiplex PCR. Of around 150,000 clones listed, about four fifths are singletons. The chain uses TRBV27 and TRBJ2-3; 7 bases match TRBD1. The source material was PBMCs. The source is a man between 35 and 55 years old in good health and CMV-seropositive. This CDR3 reads CASSLGTVADTQYF. The CDR3, as DNA: TGTGCCAGCAGTTTGGGGACAGTTGCAGATACGCAGTATTTT.